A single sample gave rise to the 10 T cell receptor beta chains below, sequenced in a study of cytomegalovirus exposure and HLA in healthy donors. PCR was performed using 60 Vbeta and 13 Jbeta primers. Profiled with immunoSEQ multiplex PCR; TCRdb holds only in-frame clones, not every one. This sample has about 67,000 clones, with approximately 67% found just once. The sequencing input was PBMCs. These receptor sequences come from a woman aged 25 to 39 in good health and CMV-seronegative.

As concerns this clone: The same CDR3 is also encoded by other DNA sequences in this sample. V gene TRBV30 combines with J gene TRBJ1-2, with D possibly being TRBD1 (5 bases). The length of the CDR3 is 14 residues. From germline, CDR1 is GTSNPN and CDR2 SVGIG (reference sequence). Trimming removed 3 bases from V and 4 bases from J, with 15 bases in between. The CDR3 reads CAWRPSTDTYGYTF. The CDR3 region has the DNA TGTGCCTGGAGACCTTCGACGGACACCTATGGCTACACCTTC.

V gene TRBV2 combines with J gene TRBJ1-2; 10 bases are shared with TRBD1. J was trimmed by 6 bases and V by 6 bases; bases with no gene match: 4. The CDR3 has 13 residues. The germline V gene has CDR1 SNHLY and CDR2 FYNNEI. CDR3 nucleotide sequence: TGTGCCAGCAGGACCGGGACAGGGGATGGCTACACCTTC. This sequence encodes CASRTGTGDGYTF.

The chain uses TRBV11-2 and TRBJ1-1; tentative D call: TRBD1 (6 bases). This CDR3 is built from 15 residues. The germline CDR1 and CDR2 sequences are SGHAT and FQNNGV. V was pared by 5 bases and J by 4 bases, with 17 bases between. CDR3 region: CASSPYRVSSTEAFF. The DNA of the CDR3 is TGTGCCAGCAGCCCGTACAGGGTTTCGTCCACTGAAGCTTTCTTT.

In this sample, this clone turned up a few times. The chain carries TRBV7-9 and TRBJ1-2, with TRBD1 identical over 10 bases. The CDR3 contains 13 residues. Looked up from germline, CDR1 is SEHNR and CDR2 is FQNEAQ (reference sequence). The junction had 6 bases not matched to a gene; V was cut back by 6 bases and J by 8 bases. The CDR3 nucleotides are TGTGCCAGCAGTCCGGGACAGGGGTTGGGCTACACCTTC. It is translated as CASSPGQGLGYTF.

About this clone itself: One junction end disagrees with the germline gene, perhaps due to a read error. The CDR3 sequence is CAISGRDRGPYEQYF. The CDR3 DNA is TGTGCCATCAGTGGAAGGGACAGGGGGCCCTACGAGCAGTACTTC. The chain employs TRBV6-1 and TRBJ2-7, with 12 bases that match TRBD1. The CDR3 has 15 residues. The germline gives CDR1 MNHNS, CDR2 SASEGT.

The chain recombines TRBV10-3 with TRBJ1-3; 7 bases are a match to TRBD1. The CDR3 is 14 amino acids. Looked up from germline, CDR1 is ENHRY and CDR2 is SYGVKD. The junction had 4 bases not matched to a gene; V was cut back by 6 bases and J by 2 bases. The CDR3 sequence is CAISVTGTGNTIYF. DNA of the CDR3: TGTGCCATCAGCGTGACAGGGACTGGAAACACCATATATTTT.

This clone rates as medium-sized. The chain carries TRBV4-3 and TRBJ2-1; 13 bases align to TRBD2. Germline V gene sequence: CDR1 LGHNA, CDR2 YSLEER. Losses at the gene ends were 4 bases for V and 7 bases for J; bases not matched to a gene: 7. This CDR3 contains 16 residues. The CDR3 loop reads CASSLRLAGGVNEQFF. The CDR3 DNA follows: TGCGCCAGCAGCCTACGACTAGCGGGGGGTGTTAATGAGCAGTTCTTC.

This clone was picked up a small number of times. The CDR3 loop is CASSPEPGTTADTQYF. As DNA, the CDR3 is TGTGCCAGCAGCCCTGAACCCGGGACTACGGCAGATACGCAGTATTTT. This chain joins TRBV4-2 and TRBJ2-3; 7 bases line up with TRBD2. The germline CDR1 and CDR2 sequences are LGHNA and YNFKEQ. The CDR3 consists of 16 residues. Germline trimming cut 4 bases from V and 4 bases from J; bases unmatched to any gene: 11.

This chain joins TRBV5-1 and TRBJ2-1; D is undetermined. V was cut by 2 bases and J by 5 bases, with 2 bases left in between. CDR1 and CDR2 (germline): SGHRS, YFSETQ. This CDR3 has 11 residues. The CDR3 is CASSFNNEQFF. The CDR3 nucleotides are TGCGCCAGCAGCTTTAACAATGAGCAGTTCTTC.

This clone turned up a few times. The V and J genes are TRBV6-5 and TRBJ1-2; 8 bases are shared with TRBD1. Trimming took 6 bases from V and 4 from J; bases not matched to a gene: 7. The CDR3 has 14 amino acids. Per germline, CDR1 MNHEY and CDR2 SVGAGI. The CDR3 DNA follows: TGTGCCAGCAGGCGACAGGGGCTTCCCTATGGCTACACCTTC. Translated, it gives CASRRQGLPYGYTF.